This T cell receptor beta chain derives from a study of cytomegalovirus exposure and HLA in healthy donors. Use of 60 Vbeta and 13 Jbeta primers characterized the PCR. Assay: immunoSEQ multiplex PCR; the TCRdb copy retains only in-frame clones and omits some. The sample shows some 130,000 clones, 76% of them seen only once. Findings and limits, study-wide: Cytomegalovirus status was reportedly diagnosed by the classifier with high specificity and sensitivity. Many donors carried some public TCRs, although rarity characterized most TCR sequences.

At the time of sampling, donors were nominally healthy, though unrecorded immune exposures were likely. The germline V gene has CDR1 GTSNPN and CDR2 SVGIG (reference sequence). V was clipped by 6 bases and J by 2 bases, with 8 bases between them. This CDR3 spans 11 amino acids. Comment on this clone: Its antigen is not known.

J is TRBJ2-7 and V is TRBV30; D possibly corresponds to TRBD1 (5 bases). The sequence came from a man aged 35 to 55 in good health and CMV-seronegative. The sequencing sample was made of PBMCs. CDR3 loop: CACSDTYEQYF. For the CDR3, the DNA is TGTGCCTGCTCGGACACCTACGAGCAGTACTTC.